This entry lists 4 T cell receptor beta chains sequenced from one sample in a study of blood T cell repertoires in COVID-19. Measured with immunoSEQ multiplex PCR; TCRdb has only the in-frame clones, and not every one. The data contain 200,000 to 300,000 clones, about 86% of them singletons. The specimen sequenced was peripheral blood. These TCRs come from a man in his sixties with acute or convalescent COVID-19.

The rearrangement uses TRBV11-3 and TRBJ2-7; the D gene is possibly TRBD2 (6 bases). Trimming removed 6 bases at V and 0 bases at J, with 18 bases between. The CDR3 runs 16 residues. Germline assignment: CDR1 SGHNT and CDR2 YENEEA. CDR3 coding DNA: TGTGCCAGCAGACTCTCTATCGGGGGTGCCTCCTACGAGCAGTACTTC. Protein sequence: CASRLSIGGASYEQYF.

With regard to this clone: In the same sample, other DNA sequences code for this CDR3. The rearrangement uses TRBV30 and TRBJ2-7; D uncertain. This CDR3 spans 12 amino acids. Germline values: CDR1 GTSNPN, CDR2 SVGIG (reference sequence). The V and J ends lost 1 base and 0 bases respectively, with 4 bases between them. CDR3 in amino acids: CAWSASSYEQYF. The CDR3 DNA reads TGTGCCTGGAGTGCCAGCTCCTACGAGCAGTACTTC. Together with reference TRBV30 and TRBJ2-7, the CDR3 gives the full variable domain: SQTIHQWPATLVQPVGSPLSLECTVEGTSNPNLYWYRQAAGRGLQLLFYSVGIGQISSEVPQNLSASRPQDRQFILSSKKLLLSDSGFYLCAWSASSYEQYFGPGTRLTVT.

J is TRBJ1-5 and V is TRBV6-1; unclear D gene. The CDR3 consists of 14 residues. Trimming cost V 3 bases and J 7 bases, with 13 bases left between them. CDR1 is MNHNS, CDR2 SASEGT, per germline. The CDR3 DNA sequence: TGTGCCAGCAGTGATGGTCTCGCGGGACAGCCCCAGCATTTT. It yields the protein CASSDGLAGQPQHF.

This chain links TRBV19 with TRBJ2-3; TRBD2 agrees at 10 bases. V gave up 8 bases and J gave up 9 bases; unmatched junction bases: 11. This CDR3 is built from 14 residues. From germline, CDR1 is LNHDA and CDR2 SQIVND (reference sequence). The CDR3 nucleotides read TGTGCCAGTTCCGGACTAGCGGTTCAACGAACGCAGTATTTT. Amino acids: CASSGLAVQRTQYF.